A selection of T cell receptor beta chains follows, all from one sample in a study of blood T cell repertoires in COVID-19. This table comes from immunoSEQ multiplex PCR, and its TCRdb copy is limited to in-frame clones, with some not included. This table holds about 380,000 clones, over 75% found once. Sequenced: PBMCs or T cells enriched from blood (not recorded which). The receptors shown here come from a woman aged 25 to 39 who had recovered from COVID-19. The CDR3 runs from the conserved cysteine through the conserved F or W. D genes are given only for firm matches. A clone size is listed for some rows: how often the clone was seen (once, few, many), or a class if it is expanded.

D	V	J	size	DNA	CDR3
-	TRBV13	TRBJ1-1	-	TGTGCCAGCAGCTCAAACACTGAAGCTTTCTTT	CASSSNTEAFF
-	TRBV6-4	TRBJ2-4	few	TGCAGGGGTTGGAAAAACATTCAGTACTTC	CRGWKNIQYF
-	TRBV18	TRBJ1-1	-	TGTGCCAGCTCACCCTTACCCGGAGACACTGAAGCTTTCTTT	CASSPLPGDTEAFF
-	TRBV7-9	TRBJ2-3	few	TGTGCCAGCAGCTTAGCGGGGAGTGCAGATACGCAGTATTTT	CASSLAGSADTQYF
-	TRBV28	TRBJ2-5	-	TGTGCCAGCAGTCCAAAAGAGACCCAGTACTTC	CASSPKETQYF
-	TRBV3-1/TRBV3-2	TRBJ2-5	-	TGTGCCAGCAGCCAAGGTGCTGGAGCGGCACAAGAGACCCAGTACTTC	CASSQGAGAAQETQYF
TRBD1	TRBV19	TRBJ2-6	-	TGTGCCAGTAGTACACAACCCGGGACAGGGTCTGGGGCCAACGTCCTGACTTTC	CASSTQPGTGSGANVLTF
TRBD1	TRBV28	TRBJ2-1	once	TGTGCCAGCAGTTTGCCGGGACAGGGCTCGAATGAGCAGTTCTTC	CASSLPGQGSNEQFF
-	TRBV5-4	TRBJ1-1	-	TGTGCCAGCAGCCGCGTAGGGGAGGGCACTGAAGCTTTCTTT	CASSRVGEGTEAFF
TRBD1	TRBV5-1	TRBJ1-6	-	TGCGCCAGCCCTGGAGACAGGGTTGAAAATTCACCCCTCCACTTT	CASPGDRVENSPLHF
-	TRBV12-3/TRBV12-4	TRBJ2-5	-	TGTGCCAGCTTAGGAGGAGAGACCCAGTACTTC	CASLGGETQYF
-	TRBV27	TRBJ1-2	-	TGTGCCAGCAGCCCCCAACCCGGGACAGGCTACACCTTC	CASSPQPGTGYTF
-	TRBV25-1	TRBJ1-2	-	TGTGCCAGCAGCCCGGACAGACTTGGGGTAGGCTACACCTTC	CASSPDRLGVGYTF
-	TRBV7-6	TRBJ2-7	-	TGTGCCAGCAGCTTAGGCCAGGGGGGACCCTACGAGCAGTACTTC	CASSLGQGGPYEQYF
-	TRBV7-9	TRBJ2-2	-	TGTGCCAGCAGCTTGGACTGGCCGAACACCGGGGAGCTGTTTTTT	CASSLDWPNTGELFF
-	TRBV10-3	TRBJ2-3	once	TGTGCCATCAGTGACTGGACTAAAAGCACAGATACGCAGTATTTT	CAISDWTKSTDTQYF
-	TRBV7-2	TRBJ2-1	-	TGTGCCAGCAGCTTAAGGGGATGGGATGAGCAGTTCTTC	CASSLRGWDEQFF
-	TRBV24-1	TRBJ1-5	-	TGTGCCACCAGTGAGGGGGGTTTCAATCAGCCCCAGCATTTT	CATSEGGFNQPQHF
-	TRBV30	TRBJ1-2	-	TGTGCCCGGCCGGGGGGTCACTATGGCTACACCTTC	CARPGGHYGYTF
-	TRBV5-1	TRBJ1-1	-	TGCGCCAGCAGCACCCGGCTACAGGGGAACACTGAAGCTTTCTTT	CASSTRLQGNTEAFF
-	TRBV19	TRBJ1-1	once	TGTGCCAGTAGGAGCGGGACAACCAACACTGAAGCTTTCTTT	CASRSGTTNTEAFF
TRBD1	TRBV30	TRBJ1-6	-	TGTGCCTGGAGATCGGGGACAGCTAATTCACCCCTCCACTTT	CAWRSGTANSPLHF
-	TRBV18	TRBJ1-1	-	TGTGCCAGCTCAGGACTCGGACAGCTTGTTCAAGCTTTCTTT	CASSGLGQLVQAFF
TRBD2	TRBV4-1	TRBJ2-2	few	TGCGCCAGCAGCCAGTTTACTAGCGGAAACACCGGGGAGCTGTTTTTT	CASSQFTSGNTGELFF
-	TRBV13	TRBJ1-3	-	TGTGCCAGCAGCGTGGGGGGAAGAAACACCATATATTTT	CASSVGGRNTIYF
TRBD1	TRBV3-1/TRBV3-2	TRBJ2-1	-	TGTGCCAGCAGCCAAGTAGTTTCCGGACAGGGTCAATACAATGAGCAGTTCTTC	CASSQVVSGQGQYNEQFF
TRBD1	TRBV6-5	TRBJ1-1	-	TGTGCCAGCAGTCGGGACAGGGGGCGAAAAGCTTTCTTT	CASSRDRGRKAFF
TRBD1	TRBV2	TRBJ2-1	few	TGTGCCAGCAGCGGCCGCGGACAGGGGCGGTCCTACAATGAGCAGTTCTTC	CASSGRGQGRSYNEQFF
-	TRBV28	TRBJ1-5	-	TGTGCCAGCAGTCAGACTGGGCCGGGATTGCCCCAGCATTTT	CASSQTGPGLPQHF
TRBD1	TRBV6-5	TRBJ2-7	once	TGTGCCGGCAGGGACAGTATGGGCGAGCAGTACTTC	CAGRDSMGEQYF
-	TRBV6-6	TRBJ2-2	few	TGTGCCAGCAGACCCGGGACACCTCGATACACCGGGGAGCTGTTTTTT	CASRPGTPRYTGELFF
TRBD1	TRBV14	TRBJ1-3	-	TGTGCCAGCAGCCCTAGGACAGGGTTTGAAAACACCATATATTTT	CASSPRTGFENTIYF
-	TRBV12-5	TRBJ2-7	-	TGTGCTAGTGGTTTTCAGGTAGACAACTCCTACGAGCAGTACTTC	CASGFQVDNSYEQYF
-	TRBV3-1/TRBV3-2	TRBJ2-3	once	TGTGCCAGCAGCCAAGGAGGCACAGATACGCAGTATTTT	CASSQGGTDTQYF
TRBD1	TRBV7-9	TRBJ1-2	-	TGTGCCAGCAGCGGCAACAGGGGGCCTGGCTATGGCTACACCTTC	CASSGNRGPGYGYTF
-	TRBV29-1	TRBJ2-7	-	TGCAGCGCCTCACCAGGGATTCCCTACGAGCAGTACTTC	CSASPGIPYEQYF
-	TRBV4-1	TRBJ2-1	-	TGCGCCAGCAGCTCCAGACAGCCCCCCAATGAGCAGTTCTTC	CASSSRQPPNEQFF
TRBD1	TRBV18	TRBJ1-5	once	TGTGCCAGCTCACCCCGACAGGGGCTTAATCAGCCCCAGCATTTT	CASSPRQGLNQPQHF
-	TRBV9	TRBJ1-1	-	TGTGCCAGCAGCGTAGCCCCAGGGCCCCAGAACACTGAAGCTTTCTTT	CASSVAPGPQNTEAFF
-	TRBV5-1	TRBJ1-2	-	TGCGCCAGCAGCTTGTTGCAGGGGAGCTATGGCTACACCTTC	CASSLLQGSYGYTF
TRBD1	TRBV15	TRBJ2-7	-	TGTGCCACCTCGGACCGGACAGGTTACGAGCAGTACTTC	CATSDRTGYEQYF
-	TRBV20-1	TRBJ2-1	-	TGCAGTGCTAAAGCGGACAATGAGCAGTTCTTC	CSAKADNEQFF